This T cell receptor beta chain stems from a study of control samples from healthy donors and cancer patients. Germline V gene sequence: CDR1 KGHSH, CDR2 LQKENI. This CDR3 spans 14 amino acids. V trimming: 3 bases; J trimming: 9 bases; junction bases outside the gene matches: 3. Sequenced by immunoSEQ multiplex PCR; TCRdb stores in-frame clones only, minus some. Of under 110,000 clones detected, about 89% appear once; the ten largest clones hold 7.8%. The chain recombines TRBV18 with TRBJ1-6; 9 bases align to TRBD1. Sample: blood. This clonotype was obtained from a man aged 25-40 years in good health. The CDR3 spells CASSPRDRVSPLHF. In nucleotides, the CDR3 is TGTGCCAGCTCACCCCGGGACAGGGTTTCACCCCTCCACTTT.